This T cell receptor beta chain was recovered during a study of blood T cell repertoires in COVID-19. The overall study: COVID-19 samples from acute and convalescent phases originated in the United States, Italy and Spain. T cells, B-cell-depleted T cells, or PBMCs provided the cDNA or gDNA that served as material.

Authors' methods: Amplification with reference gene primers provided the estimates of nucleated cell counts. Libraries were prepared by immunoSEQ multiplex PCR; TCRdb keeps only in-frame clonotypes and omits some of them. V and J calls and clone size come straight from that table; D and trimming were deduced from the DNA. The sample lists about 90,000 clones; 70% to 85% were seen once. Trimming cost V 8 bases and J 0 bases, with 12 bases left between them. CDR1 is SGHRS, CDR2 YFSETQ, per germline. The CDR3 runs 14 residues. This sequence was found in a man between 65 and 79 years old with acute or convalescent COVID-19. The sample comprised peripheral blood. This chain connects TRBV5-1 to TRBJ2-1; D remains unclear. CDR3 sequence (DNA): TGCGCCAGTACCCCGGAGCCCTCCTACAATGAGCAGTTCTTC. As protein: CASTPEPSYNEQFF.